The 8 T cell receptor beta chains reported below all come from one sample, sequenced in a study of blood T cell repertoires in COVID-19. The table came from immunoSEQ multiplex PCR; TCRdb's copy has only in-frame clones and leaves some out. The data contain about 270,000 clones, 86% of them seen just once; the ten biggest clones take up about 2.6%. The specimen was PBMCs or T cells enriched from blood (not recorded which). Receptor source: a woman under 30 who had recovered from COVID-19.

V gene TRBV6-5 combines with J gene TRBJ1-2, with unresolved D. This CDR3 has 13 amino acids. Germline V gene data show CDR1 as MNHEY and CDR2 as SVGAGI. V was pared by 3 bases and J by 4 bases, with 9 bases between. This chain's CDR3 is CASSYERIYGYTF. CDR3 DNA: TGTGCCAGCAGTTATGAGCGGATCTATGGCTACACCTTC.

A single count supports this clone. The chain combines TRBV27 with TRBJ2-3, with 10 bases matching TRBD2. The V and J ends lost 2 bases and 1 base, in that order; junction bases with no gene match: 3. CDR1 is MNHEY and CDR2 is SMNVEV in the germline V gene (reference sequence). The CDR3 consists of 16 residues. The DNA for the CDR3 is TGTGCCAGCAGTTTAACAAGCGGGAGGGGCACAGATACGCAGTATTTT. Protein product: CASSLTSGRGTDTQYF.

The rearrangement links TRBV7-2 to TRBJ2-5; 7 bases map to TRBD2. V lost 5 bases and J lost 14; bases outside the gene matches: 17. The germline V gene encodes CDR1 SGHTA and CDR2 FQGNSA. The CDR3 has 14 residues. CDR3 in DNA: TGTGCCAGCAGCACTCGACATCCGCCGGGGGGACCCTACTTC. The encoded protein is CASSTRHPPGGPYF.

The CDR3 DNA is TGTGCCAGCAGCCAACGGACAAATCTAGCCAAAAACATTCAGTACTTC. Amino acid sequence: CASSQRTNLAKNIQYF. The rearrangement uses TRBV14 and TRBJ2-4; TRBD1 might be the D (5 bases). Germline assignment: CDR1 SGHDN and CDR2 FVKESK. Trimming took off 2 bases at V and 0 bases at J, with 11 bases between the two ends. The CDR3 spans 16 residues.

This clone showed up just once. The rearrangement uses TRBV19 and TRBJ1-2; D is unresolved. CDR3 length equals 13 residues. Germline values: CDR1 LNHDA, CDR2 SQIVND (reference sequence). The V end lost 10 bases, the J end lost 2 bases, and 14 bases lay between the germline ends. CDR3 nucleotides: TGTGCCACTCAAATGGCGGCGAACTATGGCTACACCTTC. Translated: CATQMAANYGYTF.

In the case of this clone: This CDR3 is also generated by other DNA sequences in the sample. The V call is TRBV9, the J call TRBJ2-1; 7 nucleotides match TRBD2. Per the germline V gene, CDR1 is SGDLS and CDR2 is YYNGEE. V was clipped by 0 bases and J by 0 bases; unmatched bases: 3. CDR3 size: 16 residues. The DNA of the CDR3 is TGTGCCAGCAGCGTAGGAGGGAGGGCCTCCTACAATGAGCAGTTCTTC. Translating it yields CASSVGGRASYNEQFF. Supplemented by reference TRBV9 and TRBJ2-1, the full variable domain reads DSGVTQTPKHLITATGQRVTLRCSPRSGDLSVYWYQQSLDQGLQFLIQYYNGEERAKGNILERFSAQQFPDLHSELNLSSLELGDSALYFCASSVGGRASYNEQFFGPGTRLTVL.

The rearrangement links TRBV3-1 (or the pseudogene TRBV3-2) to TRBJ1-2; TRBD1 matches 9 bases. V trimming: 3 bases; J trimming: 2 bases; junction bases outside the gene matches: 4. This CDR3 contains 15 residues. Germline CDR1 is LGHDT and CDR2 is YNNKEL (reference sequence). The CDR3 nucleotides read TGTGCCAGCAGCCAGGGACAGGGCACCAACTATGGCTACACCTTC. It codes for CASSQGQGTNYGYTF.

The chain recombines TRBV5-1 with TRBJ1-1; 8 bases align to TRBD1. V lost 5 bases, J lost 2 bases, and 5 bases stayed unmatched. Germline CDR1 is SGHRS and CDR2 is YFSETQ. The CDR3 sequence is 14 residues long. This CDR3 is CASRGQALNTEAFF. In DNA, the CDR3 is TGCGCCAGCAGGGGACAGGCCCTCAACACTGAAGCTTTCTTT.